Presented here are 10 T cell receptor beta chains from one specimen sequenced in a study of blood T cell repertoires in COVID-19. Profiling relied on immunoSEQ multiplex PCR, and the TCRdb table lists in-frame clones only, not all of them. The data hold roughly 120,000 clones, with roughly 80% observed a single time. The sequenced sample was peripheral blood. The receptors originated from a man aged 30 to 45 with acute or convalescent COVID-19.

The gene calls are TRBV7-9 and TRBJ1-5; D may be TRBD1 (5 bases). Germline CDR1 is SEHNR and CDR2 is FQNEAQ (reference sequence). V lost 5 bases and J lost 5, with 19 bases in between. The CDR3 consists of 16 residues. The CDR3 bases are TGTGCCAGCAGCCCAGGGAGGACCCTTAAGGATCAGCCCCAGCATTTT. Translating it yields CASSPGRTLKDQPQHF.

The chain couples TRBV4-1 to TRBJ2-1; D unresolved. CDR1 is MGHRA and CDR2 is YSYEKL in the germline V gene. The CDR3 length is 16 residues. V lost 0 bases and J lost 3, with 12 bases in between. CDR3 loop: CASSQDSQPSYNEQFF. The DNA of the CDR3 is TGCGCCAGCAGCCAAGATTCACAGCCCAGCTACAATGAGCAGTTCTTC.

The table lists this clone with many counts. This chain links TRBV5-6 with TRBJ2-7; perhaps TRBD2 as D (5 bases). Germline assignment: CDR1 SGHDT and CDR2 YYEEEE. With 4 bases removed from V and 7 bases from J, the gap between germline ends came to 15 bases. The CDR3 runs 13 residues. The CDR3 region is CASSGVGRDEQYF. CDR3 DNA: TGTGCCAGCAGCGGAGTAGGACGGGATGAGCAGTACTTC. The full variable domain, its missing parts supplied by reference TRBV5-6 and TRBJ2-7, is DAGVTQSPTHLIKTRGQQVTLRCSPKSGHDTVSWYQQALGQGPQFIFQYYEEEERQRGNFPDRFSGHQFPNYSSELNVNALLLGDSALYLCASSGVGRDEQYFGPGTRLTVT.

The CDR3 loop is CAWSVRLGETQYF. In DNA form, the CDR3 reads TGTGCCTGGAGCGTCAGGTTGGGAGAGACCCAGTACTTC. V is TRBV30 and J is TRBJ2-5, with no clear D. From germline, CDR1 is GTSNPN and CDR2 SVGIG (reference sequence). The germline V and J ends were trimmed by 3 bases and 4 bases, with 12 bases remaining between them. This CDR3 is 13 amino acids long.

The chain employs TRBV6-5 and TRBJ1-5; D possibly corresponds to TRBD1 (5 bases). This CDR3 contains 14 residues. V lost 6 bases and J lost 0, with 9 bases in between. The germline V gene has CDR1 MNHEY and CDR2 SVGAGI. The CDR3, as DNA: TGTGCCAGCAGGCGGGGGGGTAGCAATCAGCCCCAGCATTTT. Its translation: CASRRGGSNQPQHF.

The chain employs TRBV3-1 (or the pseudogene TRBV3-2) and TRBJ2-7, with TRBD2 as a possible D gene (6 bases). The CDR3 loop spans 13 amino acids. Germline V gene data show CDR1 as LGHDT and CDR2 as YNNKEL (reference sequence). V dropped 4 bases and J dropped 4 bases, with 11 bases sitting between them. CDR3 sequence: CASSLARGYEQYF. The CDR3 nucleotides read TGTGCCAGCAGCCTCGCTCGGGGGTACGAGCAGTACTTC.

J is TRBJ2-1 and V is TRBV7-6; 11 nucleotides align to TRBD1. V lost 5 bases, J lost 4 bases, and 10 bases stayed unmatched. Germline V CDR1 and CDR2: SGHVS, FNYEAQ. This CDR3 comprises 17 residues. CDR3 DNA sequence: TGTGCCAGCAGCACCGACCCCGGGACAGGGGGTTACAATGAGCAGTTCTTC. Its translation: CASSTDPGTGGYNEQFF.

The chain joins TRBV12-3 or TRBV12-4 to TRBJ1-3, with D perhaps TRBD1 (5 bases). This CDR3 is 13 amino acids long. Trimming removed 8 bases from V and 4 bases from J, with 12 bases in between. The CDR3 DNA sequence: TGTGCCAGCGTTGGGGCTGGCGGAAACACCATATATTTT. Its translation: CASVGAGGNTIYF.

This chain joins TRBV3-1 (or the pseudogene TRBV3-2) and TRBJ1-2, with a weak D call TRBD1 (6 bases). Trimming removed 4 bases at V and 2 bases at J, with 14 bases between. Germline loops: CDR1 LGHDT, CDR2 YNNKEL (reference sequence). CDR3 length equals 15 residues. The CDR3 bases are TGTGCCAGCAGCCTCGCCTCCACAGGGAACTATGGCTACACCTTC. This gives the protein CASSLASTGNYGYTF.

The chain is built from TRBV19 and TRBJ1-2, with unresolved D. The germline V and J ends were trimmed by 7 bases and 4 bases, with 19 bases remaining between them. Germline assignment: CDR1 LNHDA and CDR2 SQIVND (reference sequence). The CDR3 covers 15 residues. The CDR3 DNA is TGTGCCAGTACCCAAGCGGGCCCGGACGTCTATGGCTACACCTTC. Encoded protein: CASTQAGPDVYGYTF.